The present TCR beta chain was sequenced within a study of shared T cell receptors in the human thymus. Produced via immunoSEQ multiplex PCR; TCRdb's table is partial and in-frame only. Of approximately 400,000 clones in the sample, over 90% were seen once. Losses at the gene ends were 6 bases for V and 0 bases for J; bases not matched to a gene: 14. This CDR3 comprises 19 residues. Germline loops: CDR1 MDHEN, CDR2 SYDVKM. J is TRBJ2-1 and V is TRBV28, with 10 nucleotides matching TRBD1. This receptor was obtained from a human donor. Sequencing used thymocytes. CDR3 nucleotides: TGTGCCAGCAGCGTGATCTGGGACAGGGGTCCCTACTCCTACAATGAGCAGTTCTTC. Residues: CASSVIWDRGPYSYNEQFF.